This TCR beta chain was profiled in a study of cytomegalovirus exposure and HLA in healthy donors. The CDR3 extends over 14 amino acids. CDR1 is MDHEN and CDR2 is SYDVKM in the germline V gene. V lost 6 bases to trimming and J lost 7 bases; unmatched junction nucleotides: 9. Primers for the PCR totalled 60 Vbeta and 13 Jbeta. TCRdb's table, derived via immunoSEQ multiplex PCR, lists solely in-frame clones and lacks some. The sample has around 200,000 clones; 65% to 90% are singletons. Sequencing was performed on PBMCs. This TCR derives from a middle-aged man in good health and CMV-seropositive. V usage is TRBV28 and J usage is TRBJ2-7, with TRBD2 matching over 10 bases. CDR3 sequence reads: CASRRSGGAGEQYF. For the CDR3, the DNA is TGTGCCAGCAGAAGAAGCGGGGGGGCGGGGGAGCAGTACTTC.